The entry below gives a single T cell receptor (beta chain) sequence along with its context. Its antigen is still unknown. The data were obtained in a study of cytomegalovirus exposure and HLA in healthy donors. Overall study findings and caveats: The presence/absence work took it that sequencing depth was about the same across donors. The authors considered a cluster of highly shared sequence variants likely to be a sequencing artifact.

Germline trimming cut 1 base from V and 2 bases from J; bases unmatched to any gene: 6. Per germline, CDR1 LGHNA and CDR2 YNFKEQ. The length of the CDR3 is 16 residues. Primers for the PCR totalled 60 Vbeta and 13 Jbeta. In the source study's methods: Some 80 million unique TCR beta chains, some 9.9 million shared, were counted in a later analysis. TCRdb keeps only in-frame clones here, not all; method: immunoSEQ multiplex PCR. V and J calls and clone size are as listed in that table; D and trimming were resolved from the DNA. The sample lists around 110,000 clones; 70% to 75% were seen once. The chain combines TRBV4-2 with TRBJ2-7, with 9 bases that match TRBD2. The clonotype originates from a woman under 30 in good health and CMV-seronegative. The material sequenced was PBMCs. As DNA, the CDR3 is TGTGCCAGCAGCCAAGTGGCTAGCGGGGACCCCTACGAGCAGTACTTC. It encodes CASSQVASGDPYEQYF.